The subject of this entry is one T cell receptor beta chain. This specimen belongs to a study of T cell responses to AZD1222 COVID-19 vaccine. CDR3 length: 15 amino acids. From germline, CDR1 is MDHEN and CDR2 SYDVKM. With 6 bases clipped from V and 12 bases from J, the junction kept 19 bases outside the gene matches. Assay: immunoSEQ multiplex PCR; the TCRdb copy retains only in-frame clones and omits some. Of approximately 140,000 clones in the sample, more than 75% were seen once. The source material was peripheral blood, sampled on day 0 of AZD1222 vaccination. The chain is built from TRBV28 and TRBJ2-7; the match to TRBD1 covers 8 bases. The receptor comes from an adult in good health. The CDR3 is CASSPIGTGYGGGYF. In DNA, the CDR3 is TGTGCCAGCAGCCCGATTGGGACAGGATATGGAGGGGGGTACTTC.